This T cell receptor (beta chain) was recorded in a study of CD8 T cells in ankylosing spondylitis. Broader study findings: Reportedly, matched ankylosing spondylitis synovial fluid was significantly enriched for disease-linked clones. There was a TCR beta motif, made of several highly homologous variants, that appeared characteristic of ankylosing spondylitis blood.

Generation of TCR beta libraries employed quantitative 5'-RACE incorporating molecular barcodes. TCRdb called the 5' RACE reads again in MiXCR, with one record for every CDR3 protein. This table has around 220,000 distinct CDR3 sequences, about 10% appearing once. As for this clonotype: The antigen remains unidentified.

The V end was cut by 1 base, the J end by 0 bases, with 9 bases between. The CDR3 consists of 15 residues. CDR1 is SGHTA, CDR2 FQGTGA, per germline. Sequencing was done on a sample of blood, either unsorted or a sorted T cell fraction (not recorded which). The V gene is TRBV7-3, the J gene TRBJ1-2, with D hard to call. This receptor was taken from a male donor with ankylosing spondylitis or in good health (not recorded which). The CDR3 is CASSLNADPNYGYTF. In DNA form, the CDR3 reads TGTGCCAGCAGCTTAAATGCAGATCCTAACTATGGCTACACCTTC.